This T cell receptor (beta chain) was captured in a study of T cells in Graves' hyperthyroidism and ophthalmopathy. General observations from the study: Blood held most thyroid clonotypes expanded above 0.001 frequency.

Concerning this clonotype: Its antigen is still unknown.

It was RNA transcripts that yielded the amplified TCR beta CDR3 regions. The TCR CDR3 was amplified in a first-round RT-PCR using the HTBI primer set. TCRdb redid the calling of the multiplex PCR reads with MiXCR, one entry per CDR3 protein. Of about 480,000 distinct CDR3 sequences in the sample, about 24% were seen once. Patients affected by ophthalmopathy presented a Clinical Activity Score of at least 3, a NOSPECS grade of at least 4, and disease duration below 3 months. PBMCs were obtained from over 8.5 ml fresh peripheral blood. CDR3 length equals 17 residues. CDR1 is MNHNS and CDR2 is SASEGT in the germline V gene. Trimming took off 5 bases at V and 2 bases at J, with 19 bases between the two ends.

The V and J genes are TRBV6-1 and TRBJ1-5; possible D gene TRBD1, 6 bases. This receptor was taken from a woman aged 30 to 39 with Graves' ophthalmopathy. Sequencing input: blood. The CDR3 reads CASSLGGWGAGNQPQHF. CDR3 coding DNA: TGTGCCAGCAGTCTCGGGGGATGGGGGGCAGGCAATCAGCCCCAGCATTTT.